This T cell receptor beta chain was sequenced for a study of control samples from healthy donors and cancer patients. Deletions cut 4 bases from V and 3 bases from J, with 9 bases between. This CDR3 has 13 amino acids. The germline V gene encodes CDR1 SNHLY and CDR2 FYNNEI. The protocol was immunoSEQ multiplex PCR, while the TCRdb copy is restricted to in-frame clones and leaves out a portion. The sample records over 110,000 clones, 80% to 95% being singletons. This TCR came from a man aged 30-40 years in good health. This sequence joins TRBV2 and TRBJ1-2; D unresolved. The sample taken for sequencing was blood. This CDR3 is CASSVPGYYGYTF. CDR3 DNA: TGTGCCAGCAGTGTACCGGGCTACTATGGCTACACCTTC.